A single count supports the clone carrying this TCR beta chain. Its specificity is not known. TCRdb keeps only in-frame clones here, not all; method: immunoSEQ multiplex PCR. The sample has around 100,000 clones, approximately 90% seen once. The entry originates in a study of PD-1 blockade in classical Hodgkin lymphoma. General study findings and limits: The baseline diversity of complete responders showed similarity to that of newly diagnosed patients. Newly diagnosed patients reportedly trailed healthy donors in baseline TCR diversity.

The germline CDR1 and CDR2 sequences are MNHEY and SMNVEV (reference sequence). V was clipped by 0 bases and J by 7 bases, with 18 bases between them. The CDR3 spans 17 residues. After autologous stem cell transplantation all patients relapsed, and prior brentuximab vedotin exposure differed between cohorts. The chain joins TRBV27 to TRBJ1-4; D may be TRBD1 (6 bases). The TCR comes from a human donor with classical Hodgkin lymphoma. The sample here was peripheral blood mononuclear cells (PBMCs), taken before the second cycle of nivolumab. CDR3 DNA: TGTGCCAGCAGTTTATCGAGTTTCGGACAGAGTCGTGAAAAACTGTTTTTT. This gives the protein CASSLSSFGQSREKLFF.